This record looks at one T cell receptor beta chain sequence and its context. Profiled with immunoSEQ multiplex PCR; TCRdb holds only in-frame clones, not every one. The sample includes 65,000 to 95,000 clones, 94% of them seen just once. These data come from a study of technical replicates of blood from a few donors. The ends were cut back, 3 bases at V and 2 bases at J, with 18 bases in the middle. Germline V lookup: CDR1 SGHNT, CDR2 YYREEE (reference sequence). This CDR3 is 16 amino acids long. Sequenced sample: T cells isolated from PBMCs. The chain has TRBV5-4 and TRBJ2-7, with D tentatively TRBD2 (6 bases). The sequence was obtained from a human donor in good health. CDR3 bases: TGTGCCAGCAGCTCCCGGGACTGGGGTTCGGCCTACGAGCAGTACTTC. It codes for CASSSRDWGSAYEQYF.